The clone carrying this T cell receptor (beta chain) turned up a few times. This entry is derived from a study of cytomegalovirus exposure and HLA in healthy donors. The CDR3 runs to 15 residues. The trim removed 4 bases at V and 3 bases at J, leaving 7 bases unmatched. Germline V gives CDR1 MNHEY, CDR2 SVGAGI. PCR primers comprised 60 Vbeta and 13 Jbeta primers. In the authors' methods: Unique TCR beta chains numbered around 75 million in a later analysis, with some 9.9 million shared. Clones were read by immunoSEQ multiplex PCR, and TCRdb kept only the in-frame ones, dropping some. V and J calls plus clone size are reproduced from that table; the DNA served to infer D and trimming. Among about 180,000 clones, 65% to 80% were seen once, and the ten largest hold around 2.3%.

Sequences were obtained from PBMCs. The chain couples TRBV6-5 to TRBJ2-7; 9 positions agree with TRBD1. The sequence derives from a woman in her twenties or thirties in good health and CMV-seropositive. The DNA for the CDR3 is TGTGCCAGCAGTTCGCCCGGGACAGGGATCTACGAGCAGTACTTC. Amino acid sequence: CASSSPGTGIYEQYF.